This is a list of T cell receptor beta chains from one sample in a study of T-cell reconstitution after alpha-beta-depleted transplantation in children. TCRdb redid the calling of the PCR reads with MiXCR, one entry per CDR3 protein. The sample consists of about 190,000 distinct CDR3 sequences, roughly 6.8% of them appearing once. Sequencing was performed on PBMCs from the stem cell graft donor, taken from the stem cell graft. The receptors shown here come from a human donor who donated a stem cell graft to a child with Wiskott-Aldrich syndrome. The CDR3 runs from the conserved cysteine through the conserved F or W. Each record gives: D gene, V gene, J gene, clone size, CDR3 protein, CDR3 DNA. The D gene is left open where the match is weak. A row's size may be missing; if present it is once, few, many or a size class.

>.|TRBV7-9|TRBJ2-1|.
CASSLSPGIKINEQFF
TGTGCCAGCAGCTTATCTCCGGGGATAAAAATTAATGAGCAGTTCTTC
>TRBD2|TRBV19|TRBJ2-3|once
CASSIGLAEDTQYF
TGTGCCAGTAGTATCGGACTAGCGGAAGATACGCAGTATTTT
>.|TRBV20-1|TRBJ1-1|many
CSARVRLRTEAFF
TGCAGTGCTAGGGTTAGATTGAGGACTGAAGCTTTCTTT
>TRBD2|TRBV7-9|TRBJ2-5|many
CASSQIRRGQETQYF
TGTGCCAGCAGCCAAATTAGGCGGGGGCAAGAGACCCAGTACTTC
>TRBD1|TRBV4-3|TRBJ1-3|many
CASSQLTGAGNTIYF
TGCGCCAGCAGCCAACTCACAGGGGCTGGAAACACCATATATTTT
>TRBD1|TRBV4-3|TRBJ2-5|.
CASSQDDRAIETQYF
TGCGCCAGCAGCCAAGATGACAGGGCCATCGAGACCCAGTACTTC
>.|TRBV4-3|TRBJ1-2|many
CASSQDTGPLNYGYTF
TGCGCCAGCAGCCAAGACACAGGGCCCCTTAACTATGGCTACACCTTC
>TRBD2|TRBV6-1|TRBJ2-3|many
CASTKAGGGTDTQYF
TGTGCCAGCACCAAAGCGGGAGGGGGCACAGATACGCAGTATTTT
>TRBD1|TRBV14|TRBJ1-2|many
CASSQRQGSYGYTF
TGTGCCAGCAGCCAAAGACAGGGTAGCTATGGCTACACCTTC
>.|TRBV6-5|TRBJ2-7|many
CASSPGGRSYEQYF
TGTGCCAGCAGTCCCGGAGGCAGGTCCTACGAGCAGTACTTC
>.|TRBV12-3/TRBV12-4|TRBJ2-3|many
CASRVRTDTQYF
TGTGCCAGCAGGGTGCGGACAGATACGCAGTATTTT
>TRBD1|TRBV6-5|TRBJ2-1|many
CASSASTGGTEQFF
TGTGCCAGCAGTGCCTCGACAGGGGGGACTGAGCAGTTCTTC
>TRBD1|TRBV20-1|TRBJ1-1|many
CSARFLDRGRYTEAFF
TGCAGTGCTAGATTTTTGGACAGGGGCCGGTACACTGAAGCTTTCTTT
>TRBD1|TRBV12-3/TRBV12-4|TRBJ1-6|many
CASSRRTGNNSPLHF
TGTGCCAGCAGTCGCCGGACAGGGAATAATTCACCCCTCCACTTT
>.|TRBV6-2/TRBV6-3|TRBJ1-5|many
CASTPIHGNQPQHF
TGTGCCAGCACCCCCATACACGGCAATCAGCCCCAGCATTTT
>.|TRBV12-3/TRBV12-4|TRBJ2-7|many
CASSSRAGTSVEQYF
TGTGCCAGCAGTTCCCGAGCTGGGACCTCCGTCGAGCAGTACTTC
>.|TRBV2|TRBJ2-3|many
CASSTDTQYF
TGTGCCAGCTCCACAGATACGCAGTATTTT
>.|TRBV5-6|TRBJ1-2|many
CASSLVSDHGVWTF
TGTGCCAGCAGCTTGGTATCGGACCACGGTGTGTGGACCTTC
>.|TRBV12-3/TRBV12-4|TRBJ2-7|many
CASSFAGGLGEQYF
TGTGCCAGCAGTTTCGCCGGGGGGCTGGGCGAGCAGTACTTC
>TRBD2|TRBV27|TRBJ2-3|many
CASSLRGGGTDTQYF
TGTGCCAGCAGTTTACGGGGGGGCGGCACAGATACGCAGTATTTT
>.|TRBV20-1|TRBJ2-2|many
CSAKDRIRGTGELFF
TGCAGTGCTAAAGACCGAATTAGAGGGACCGGGGAGCTGTTTTTT
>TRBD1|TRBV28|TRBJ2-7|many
CASSFDRGLSYEQYF
TGTGCCAGCAGTTTTGACAGGGGGCTGTCCTACGAGCAGTACTTC
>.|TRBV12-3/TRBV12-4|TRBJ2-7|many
CASSFRDKNYEQYF
TGTGCCAGCAGTTTCCGGGACAAGAACTACGAGCAGTACTTC
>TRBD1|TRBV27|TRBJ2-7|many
CASSYLSQGNYEQYF
TGTGCCAGCAGTTACTTATCACAGGGGAACTACGAGCAGTACTTC
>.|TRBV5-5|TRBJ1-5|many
CASSLGRSNQPQHF
TGTGCCAGCAGCTTGGGGCGGTCCAATCAGCCCCAGCATTTT
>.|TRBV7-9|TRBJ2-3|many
CASSLGQDSTDTQYF
TGTGCCAGCAGCTTAGGACAGGACAGCACAGATACGCAGTATTTT
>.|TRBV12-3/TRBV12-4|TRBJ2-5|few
CASSFLGLQETQYF
TGTGCCAGCAGTTTTTTAGGGCTCCAAGAGACCCAGTACTTC
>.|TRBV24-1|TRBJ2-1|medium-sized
CATSGSKPPDEQFF
TGTGCCACCAGTGGTTCTAAACCGCCGGATGAGCAGTTCTTC
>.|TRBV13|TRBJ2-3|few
CASRLTGNTDTQYF
TGTGCCAGCAGATTAACAGGGAACACAGATACGCAGTATTTT
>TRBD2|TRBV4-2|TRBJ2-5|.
CASSQGGLAGGQETQYF
TGTGCCAGCAGCCAAGGAGGTCTAGCGGGGGGGCAAGAGACCCAGTACTTC
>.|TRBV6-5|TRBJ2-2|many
CASSWKGELFF
TGTGCCAGCAGTTGGAAAGGGGAGCTGTTTTTT
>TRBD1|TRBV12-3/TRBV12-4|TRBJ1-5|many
CASSPQGAGGSNQPQHF
TGTGCCAGCAGTCCCCAGGGGGCTGGTGGGAGCAATCAGCCCCAGCATTTT
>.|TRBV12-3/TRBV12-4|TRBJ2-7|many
CASSLAQGSGYEQYF
TGTGCCAGCAGTTTAGCGCAGGGTTCGGGCTACGAGCAGTACTTC
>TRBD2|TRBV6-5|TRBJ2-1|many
CASSRRSGNSYNEQFF
TGTGCCAGCAGTCGTAGGAGCGGGAACTCCTACAATGAGCAGTTCTTC
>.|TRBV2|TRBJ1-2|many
CASSEVVGYTF
TGTGCCAGCAGCGAGGTCGTGGGCTACACCTTC
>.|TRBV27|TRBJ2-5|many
CASSLRARETQYF
TGTGCCAGCAGTTTAAGGGCCCGGGAGACCCAGTACTTC
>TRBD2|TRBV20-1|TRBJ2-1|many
CSAGLAGYNEQFF
TGCAGTGCGGGACTAGCTGGGTACAATGAGCAGTTCTTC
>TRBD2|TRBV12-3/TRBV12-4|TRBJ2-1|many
CASSLSLSGRTYNEQFF
TGTGCCAGCAGTTTATCCCTAAGCGGGAGAACCTACAATGAGCAGTTCTTC
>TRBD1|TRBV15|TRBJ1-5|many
CATSMSGGNQPQHF
TGTGCCACCAGCATGTCAGGGGGGAATCAGCCCCAGCATTTT
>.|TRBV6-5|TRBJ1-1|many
CASFRGNTEAFF
TGTGCCAGCTTTAGGGGGAACACTGAAGCTTTCTTT
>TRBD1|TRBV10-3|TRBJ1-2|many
CATQGQGNYGYTF
TGTGCCACCCAGGGACAGGGAAACTATGGCTACACCTTC
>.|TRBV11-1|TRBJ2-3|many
CASSFGGVAPGTFSTDTQYF
TGTGCCAGCAGCTTTGGGGGTGTCGCCCCCGGGACCTTTTCCACAGATACGCAGTATTTT
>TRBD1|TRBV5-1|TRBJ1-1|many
CASSHGRTGGMNTEAFF
TGCGCCAGCAGCCATGGGCGGACAGGGGGGATGAACACTGAAGCTTTCTTT
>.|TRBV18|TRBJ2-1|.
CASKAMSLYNEQFF
TGTGCCAGCAAGGCGATGTCGCTATACAATGAGCAGTTCTTC